Below, 8 T cell receptor beta chains from the same sample are listed, as sequenced in a study of shared clonotypes between healthy human individuals. Sequenced by immunoSEQ multiplex PCR; TCRdb stores in-frame clones only, minus some. Altogether roughly 1.4 million clones are present, 97% to 99% being singletons, with the ten largest covering approximately 0.4%. The specimen was naive CD4+ T cells sorted from blood. Subset reported: CD45RA+ positively selected. The receptor set was obtained from a man aged 25 to 40 in good health.

The chain combines TRBV29-1 with TRBJ2-3; no clear D. The CDR3 totals 12 residues. The germline V gene encodes CDR1 SQVTM and CDR2 ANQGSEA. The V end lost 4 bases, the J end lost 4 bases, and 9 bases lay between the germline ends. The CDR3 region has the DNA TGCAGCGTTGTCAAAGGGTCAGATACGCAGTATTTT. It yields the protein CSVVKGSDTQYF.

V usage is TRBV19 and J usage is TRBJ2-1, with D possibly being TRBD1 (6 bases). The CDR3 consists of 16 residues. Germline CDR1 and CDR2: LNHDA and SQIVND (reference sequence). Trimming removed 6 bases from V and 9 bases from J, with 24 bases in between. The CDR3 sequence is CASSVLAGDGSGEQFF. CDR3 nucleotides: TGTGCCAGTAGCGTCTTAGCAGGGGACGGCAGCGGTGAGCAGTTCTTC.

The rearrangement uses TRBV25-1 and TRBJ2-7; D is ambiguous. Germline CDR1 MGHDK, CDR2 SYGVNS. This CDR3 contains 15 residues. V was shortened by 7 bases and J by 0 bases, with 16 bases between the two germline ends. CDR3 sequence (DNA): TGTGCCAGCACCCCCTCGGGCAGATTCTCCTACGAGCAGTACTTC. It specifies CASTPSGRFSYEQYF.

The J gene is TRBJ2-1, the V gene TRBV6-5; no firm D call. The germline V gene encodes CDR1 MNHEY and CDR2 SVGAGI. CDR3 length: 15 residues. The V and J ends lost 0 bases and 8 bases respectively, with 14 bases between them. The DNA for the CDR3 is TGTGCCAGCAGTTACTCAGGACCCTACCTGGATGAGCAGTTCTTC. Protein sequence: CASSYSGPYLDEQFF.

The chain employs TRBV27 and TRBJ2-7, with D tentatively TRBD1 (5 bases). V lost 0 bases to trimming and J lost 5 bases, with 8 bases between them. The CDR3 totals 13 residues. CDR1 and CDR2 from the germline V gene are MNHEY and SMNVEV (reference sequence). The DNA of the CDR3 is TGTGCCAGCAGTTTATCGCAGGGAAACGAGCAGTACTTC. Its translation: CASSLSQGNEQYF.

In this sample, this clone turned up once. V is TRBV4-1 and J is TRBJ1-1; D gene uncertain. The CDR3 contains 14 residues. V lost 1 base to trimming and J lost 3 bases, with 9 bases between them. CDR1 and CDR2 (germline): MGHRA, YSYEKL. CDR3 sequence reads: CASSQGEFYTEAFF. The CDR3 nucleotides read TGCGCCAGCAGCCAAGGGGAGTTTTACACTGAAGCTTTCTTT.

The chain links TRBV11-3 to TRBJ1-1; TRBD1 is a possible D gene (6 bases). Trimming removed 5 bases at V and 4 bases at J, with 11 bases between. The CDR3 runs 13 residues. The germline V gene encodes CDR1 SGHNT and CDR2 YENEEA. CDR3 DNA: TGTGCCAGCAGCCAGGGACAAGTCACTGAAGCTTTCTTT. Its translation is CASSQGQVTEAFF.

CDR3 region: CASRITDTQYF. CDR3 DNA sequence: TGTGCCAGCAGGATCACAGATACGCAGTATTTT. The rearrangement uses TRBV9 and TRBJ2-3; D gene uncertain. This CDR3 contains 11 residues. V was cut by 5 bases and J by 2 bases, with 3 bases left in between. From germline, CDR1 is SGDLS and CDR2 YYNGEE.